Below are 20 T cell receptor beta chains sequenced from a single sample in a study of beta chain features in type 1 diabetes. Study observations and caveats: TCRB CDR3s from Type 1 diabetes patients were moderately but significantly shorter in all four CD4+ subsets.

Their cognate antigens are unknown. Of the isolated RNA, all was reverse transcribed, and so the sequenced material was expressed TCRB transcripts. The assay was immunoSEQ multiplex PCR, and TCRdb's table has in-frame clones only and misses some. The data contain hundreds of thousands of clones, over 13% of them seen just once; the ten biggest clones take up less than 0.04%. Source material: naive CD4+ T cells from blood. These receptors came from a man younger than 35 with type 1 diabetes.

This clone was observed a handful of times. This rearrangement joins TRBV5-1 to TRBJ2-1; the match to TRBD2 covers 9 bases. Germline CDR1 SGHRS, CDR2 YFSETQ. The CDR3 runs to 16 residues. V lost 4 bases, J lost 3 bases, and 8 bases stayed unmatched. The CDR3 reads CASSPLTSGLYNEQFF. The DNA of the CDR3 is TGCGCCAGCAGCCCCCTTACTAGCGGGCTCTACAATGAGCAGTTCTTC. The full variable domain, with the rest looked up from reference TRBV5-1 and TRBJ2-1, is KAGVTQTPRYLIKTRGQQVTLSCSPISGHRSVSWYQQTPGQGLQFLFEYFSETQRNKGNFPGRFSGRQFSNSRSEMNVSTLELGDSALYLCASSPLTSGLYNEQFFGPGTRLTVL.

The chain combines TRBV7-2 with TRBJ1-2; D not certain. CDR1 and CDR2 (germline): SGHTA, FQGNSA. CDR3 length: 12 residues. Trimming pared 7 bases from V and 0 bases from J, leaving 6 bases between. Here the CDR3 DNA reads TGTGCCAGCACCCCAACTAACTATGGCTACACCTTC. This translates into CASTPTNYGYTF.

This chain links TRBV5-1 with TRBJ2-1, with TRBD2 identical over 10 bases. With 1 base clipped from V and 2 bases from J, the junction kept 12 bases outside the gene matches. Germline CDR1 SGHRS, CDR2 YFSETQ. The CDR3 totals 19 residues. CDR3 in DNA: TGCGCCAGCAGCTTGTTTGCGACTAGCGGGTCCTCTGCCTACAATGAGCAGTTCTTC. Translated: CASSLFATSGSSAYNEQFF.

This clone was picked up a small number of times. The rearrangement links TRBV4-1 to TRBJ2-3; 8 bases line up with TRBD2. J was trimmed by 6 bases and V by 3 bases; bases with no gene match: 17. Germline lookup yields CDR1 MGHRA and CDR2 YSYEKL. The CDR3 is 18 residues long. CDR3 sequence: CASSHPTAGTRGWDTQYF. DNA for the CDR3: TGCGCCAGCAGCCACCCGACCGCCGGGACTAGAGGTTGGGATACGCAGTATTTT.

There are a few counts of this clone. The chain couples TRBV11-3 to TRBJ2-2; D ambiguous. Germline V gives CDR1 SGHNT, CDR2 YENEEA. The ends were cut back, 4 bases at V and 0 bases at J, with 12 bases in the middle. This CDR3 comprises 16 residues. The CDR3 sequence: CASSSLGGPNTGELFF. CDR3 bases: TGTGCCAGCAGCTCCCTGGGCGGTCCGAACACCGGGGAGCTGTTTTTT. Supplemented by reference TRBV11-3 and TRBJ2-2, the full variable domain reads EAGVVQSPRYKIIEKKQPVAFWCNPISGHNTLYWYLQNLGQGPELLIRYENEEAVDDSQLPKDRFSAERLKGVDSTLKIQPAELGDSAVYLCASSSLGGPNTGELFFGEGSRLTVL.

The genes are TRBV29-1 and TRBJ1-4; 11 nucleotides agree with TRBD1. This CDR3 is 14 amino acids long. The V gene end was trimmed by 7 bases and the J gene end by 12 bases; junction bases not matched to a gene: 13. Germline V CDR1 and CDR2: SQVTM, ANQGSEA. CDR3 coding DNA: TGCAGCGCCTCCCTTGGGACAGGGGGAACGGAACTGTTTTTT. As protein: CSASLGTGGTELFF.

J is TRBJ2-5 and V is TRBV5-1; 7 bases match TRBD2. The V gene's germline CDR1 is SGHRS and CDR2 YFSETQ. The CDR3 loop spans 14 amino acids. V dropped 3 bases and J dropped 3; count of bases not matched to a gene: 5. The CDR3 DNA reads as TGCGCCAGCAGCTGGGGGACTAACAAAGAGACCCAGTACTTC. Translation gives CASSWGTNKETQYF.

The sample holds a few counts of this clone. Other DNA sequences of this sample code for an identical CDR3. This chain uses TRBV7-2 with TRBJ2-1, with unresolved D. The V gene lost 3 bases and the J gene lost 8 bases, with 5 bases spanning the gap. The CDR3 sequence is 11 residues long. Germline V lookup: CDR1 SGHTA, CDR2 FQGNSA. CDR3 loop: CASSLFYEQFF. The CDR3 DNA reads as TGTGCCAGCAGCTTGTTTTATGAGCAGTTCTTC.

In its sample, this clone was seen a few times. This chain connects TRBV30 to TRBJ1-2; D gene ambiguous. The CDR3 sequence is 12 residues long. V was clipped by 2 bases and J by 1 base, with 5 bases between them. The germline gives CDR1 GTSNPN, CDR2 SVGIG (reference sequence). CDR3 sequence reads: CAWSRNNYGYTF. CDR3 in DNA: TGTGCCTGGAGTAGAAATAACTATGGCTACACCTTC.

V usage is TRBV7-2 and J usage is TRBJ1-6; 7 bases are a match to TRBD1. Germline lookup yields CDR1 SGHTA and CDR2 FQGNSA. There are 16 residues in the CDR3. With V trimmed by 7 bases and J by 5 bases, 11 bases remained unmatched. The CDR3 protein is CASTPRGDSNNSPLHF. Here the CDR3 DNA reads TGTGCCAGCACCCCAAGGGGGGACAGTAATAATTCACCCCTCCACTTT. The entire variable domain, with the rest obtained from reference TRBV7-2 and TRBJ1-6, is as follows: GAGVSQSPSNKVTEKGKDVELRCDPISGHTALYWYRQSLGQGLEFLIYFQGNSAPDKSGLPSDRFSAERTGGSVSTLTIQRTQQEDSAVYLCASTPRGDSNNSPLHFGNGTRLTVT.

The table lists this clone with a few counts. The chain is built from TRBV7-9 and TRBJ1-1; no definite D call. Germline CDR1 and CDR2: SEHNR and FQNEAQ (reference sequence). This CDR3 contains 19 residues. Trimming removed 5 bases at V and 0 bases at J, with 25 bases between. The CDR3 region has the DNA TGTGCCAGCAGCCCGCCCCGTATTGGGCAGGTTAGGGTGAACACTGAAGCTTTCTTT. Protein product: CASSPPRIGQVRVNTEAFF.

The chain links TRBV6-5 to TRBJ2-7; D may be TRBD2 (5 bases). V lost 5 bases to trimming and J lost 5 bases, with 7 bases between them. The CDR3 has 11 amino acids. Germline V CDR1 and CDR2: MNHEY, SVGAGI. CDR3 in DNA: TGTGCCAGCAGTGAGGGCCACGAGCAGTACTTC. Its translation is CASSEGHEQYF.

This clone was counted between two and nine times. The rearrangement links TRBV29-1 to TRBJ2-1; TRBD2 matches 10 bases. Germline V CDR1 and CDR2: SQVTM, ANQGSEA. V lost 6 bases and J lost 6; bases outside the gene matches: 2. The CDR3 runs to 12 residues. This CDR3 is CSVRTSGNEQFF. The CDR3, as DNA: TGCAGCGTCAGGACTAGCGGCAATGAGCAGTTCTTC.

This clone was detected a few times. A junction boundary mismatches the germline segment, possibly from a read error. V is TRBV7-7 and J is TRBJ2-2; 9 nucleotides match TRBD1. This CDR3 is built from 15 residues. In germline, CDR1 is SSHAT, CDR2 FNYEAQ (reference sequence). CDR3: CASSTGTGYTGELFF. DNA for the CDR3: TGTGCTAGCAGCACCGGGACAGGGTACACCGGGGAGCTGTTTTTT.

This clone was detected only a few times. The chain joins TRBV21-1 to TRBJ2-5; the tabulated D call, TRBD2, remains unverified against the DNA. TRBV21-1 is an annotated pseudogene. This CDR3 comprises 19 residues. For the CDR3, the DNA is TGTGCCCCAGTAAGGGGGATAGCGGGACTACAAGGAATCCAAGAGACCCAGTACTTC. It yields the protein CAPVRGIAGLQGIQETQYF.

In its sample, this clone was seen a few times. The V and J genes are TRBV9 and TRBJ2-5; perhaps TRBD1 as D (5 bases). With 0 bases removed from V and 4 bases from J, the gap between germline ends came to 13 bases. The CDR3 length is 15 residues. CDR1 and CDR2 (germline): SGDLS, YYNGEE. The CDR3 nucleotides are TGTGCCAGCAGCGTAGATGCAGGGTTCGCAGAGACCCAGTACTTC. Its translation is CASSVDAGFAETQYF.

In nucleotides, the CDR3 is TGTGCCAGCAGCTTGGGACCGGGACTAGCGGGAGCAGATACGCAGTATTTT. Its protein is CASSLGPGLAGADTQYF. V and J are TRBV5-4 and TRBJ2-3; 14 bases agree with TRBD2. The CDR3 length is 17 residues. Germline V lookup: CDR1 SGHNT, CDR2 YYREEE (reference sequence). The trim removed 0 bases at V and 4 bases at J, leaving 4 bases unmatched.

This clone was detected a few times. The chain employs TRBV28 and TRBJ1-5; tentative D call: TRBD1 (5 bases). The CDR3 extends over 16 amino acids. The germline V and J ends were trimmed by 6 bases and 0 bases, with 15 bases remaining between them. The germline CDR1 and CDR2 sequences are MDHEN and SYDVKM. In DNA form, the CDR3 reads TGTGCCAGCAGCCTCCCCGGGACGGCTAGCAATCAGCCCCAGCATTTT. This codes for CASSLPGTASNQPQHF.

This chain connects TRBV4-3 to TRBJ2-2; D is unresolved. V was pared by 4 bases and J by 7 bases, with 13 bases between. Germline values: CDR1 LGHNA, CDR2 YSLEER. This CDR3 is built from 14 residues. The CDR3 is CASSLHPDGGELFF. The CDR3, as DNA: TGCGCCAGCAGCCTCCATCCGGACGGCGGGGAGCTGTTTTTT.

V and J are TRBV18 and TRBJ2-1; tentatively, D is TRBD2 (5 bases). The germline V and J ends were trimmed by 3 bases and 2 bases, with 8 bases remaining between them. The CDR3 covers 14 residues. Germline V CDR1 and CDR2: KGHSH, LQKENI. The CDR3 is CASSPNGAYNEQFF. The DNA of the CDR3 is TGTGCCAGCTCACCTAACGGGGCCTACAATGAGCAGTTCTTC.